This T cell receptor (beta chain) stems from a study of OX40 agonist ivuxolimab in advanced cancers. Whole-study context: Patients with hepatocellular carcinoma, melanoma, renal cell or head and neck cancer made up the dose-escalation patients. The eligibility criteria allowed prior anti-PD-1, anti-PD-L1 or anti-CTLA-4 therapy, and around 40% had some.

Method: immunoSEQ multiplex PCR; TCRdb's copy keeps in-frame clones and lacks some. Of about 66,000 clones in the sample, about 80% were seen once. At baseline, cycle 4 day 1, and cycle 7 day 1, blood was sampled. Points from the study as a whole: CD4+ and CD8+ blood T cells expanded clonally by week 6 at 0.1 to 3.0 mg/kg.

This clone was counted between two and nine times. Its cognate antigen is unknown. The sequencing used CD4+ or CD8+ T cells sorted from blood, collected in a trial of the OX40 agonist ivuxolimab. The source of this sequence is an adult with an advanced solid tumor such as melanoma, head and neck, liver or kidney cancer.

The CDR3 loop reads CASINREDTEAFF. DNA of the CDR3: TGTGCCAGTATAAATAGGGAGGACACTGAAGCTTTCTTT. The rearrangement joins TRBV19 to TRBJ1-1; no definite D call. In germline, CDR1 is LNHDA, CDR2 SQIVND (reference sequence). The V and J ends lost 7 bases and 3 bases respectively, with 12 bases between them. The CDR3 covers 13 residues.